The source of this T cell receptor (beta chain) is a study of response to subunit inactivated influenza vaccine. TCRdb used MiXCR to reprocess the RT-PCR reads, holding one entry per CDR3 protein. The table shows more than 550,000 distinct CDR3 sequences, with around 10% occurring only once. These data also featured in a second study, about T cells expressing NK-cell markers. This second study notes: Generation of TCR beta cDNA was performed by 5'RACE template switching incorporating UMIs.

The sequence was collected from a man aged 45-65 years who received an inactivated influenza vaccine. The sample in question was PBMCs from blood, obtained on the day of vaccination.

The CDR3 region is CASSLGLTGVNTEAFF. CDR3 sequence (DNA): TGTGCCAGCAGCTTAGGGCTGACAGGGGTGAACACTGAAGCTTTCTTT. The rearrangement links TRBV7-2 to TRBJ1-1; 8 bases agree with TRBD1. Germline V gene lookup returns CDR1 SGHTA and CDR2 FQGNSA. J lost 0 bases, V lost 1 base, and 4 bases had no gene match. The length of the CDR3 is 16 residues.